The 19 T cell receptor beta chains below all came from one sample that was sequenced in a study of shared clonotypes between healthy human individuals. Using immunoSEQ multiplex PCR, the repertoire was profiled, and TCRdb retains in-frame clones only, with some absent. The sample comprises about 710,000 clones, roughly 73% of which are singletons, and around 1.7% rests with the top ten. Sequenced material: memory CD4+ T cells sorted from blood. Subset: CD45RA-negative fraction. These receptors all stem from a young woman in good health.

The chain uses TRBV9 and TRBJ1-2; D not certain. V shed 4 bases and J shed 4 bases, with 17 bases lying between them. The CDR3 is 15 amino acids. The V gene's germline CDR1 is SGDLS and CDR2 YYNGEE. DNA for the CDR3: TGTGCCAGCAGCCCCTCACCGGGCCGGAGCTATGGCTACACCTTC. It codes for CASSPSPGRSYGYTF.

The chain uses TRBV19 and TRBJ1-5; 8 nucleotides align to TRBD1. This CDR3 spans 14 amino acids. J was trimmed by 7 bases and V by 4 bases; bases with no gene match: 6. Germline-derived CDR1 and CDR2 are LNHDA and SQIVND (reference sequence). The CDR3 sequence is CASSRTGSGQPQHF. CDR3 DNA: TGTGCCAGTAGTAGGACAGGGAGTGGCCAGCCCCAGCATTTT.

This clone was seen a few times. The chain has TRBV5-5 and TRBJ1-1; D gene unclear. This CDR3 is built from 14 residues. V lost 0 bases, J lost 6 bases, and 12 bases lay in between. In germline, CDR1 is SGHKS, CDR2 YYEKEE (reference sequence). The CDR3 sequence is CASSLVSGSAEAFF. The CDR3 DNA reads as TGTGCCAGCAGCTTGGTATCCGGGTCTGCTGAAGCTTTCTTT. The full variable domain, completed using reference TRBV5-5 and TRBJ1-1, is DAGVTQSPTHLIKTRGQQVTLRCSPISGHKSVSWYQQVLGQGPQFIFQYYEKEERGRGNFPDRFSARQFPNYSSELNVNALLLGDSALYLCASSLVSGSAEAFFGQGTRLTVV.

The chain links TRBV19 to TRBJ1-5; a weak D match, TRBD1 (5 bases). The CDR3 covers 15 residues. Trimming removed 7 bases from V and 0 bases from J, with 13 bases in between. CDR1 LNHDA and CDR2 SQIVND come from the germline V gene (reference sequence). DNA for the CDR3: TGTGCCAGTACCCCGGGACGGTATAGCAATCAGCCCCAGCATTTT. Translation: CASTPGRYSNQPQHF.

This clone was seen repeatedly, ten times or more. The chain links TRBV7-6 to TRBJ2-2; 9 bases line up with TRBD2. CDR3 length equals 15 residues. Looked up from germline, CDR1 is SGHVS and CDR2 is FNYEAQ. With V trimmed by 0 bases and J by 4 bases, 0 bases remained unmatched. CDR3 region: CASSLASGSTGELFF. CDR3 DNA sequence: TGTGCCAGCAGCTTAGCTAGCGGGAGCACCGGGGAGCTGTTTTTT. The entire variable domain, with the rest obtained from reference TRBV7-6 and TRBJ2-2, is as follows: GAGVSQSPRYKVTKRGQDVALRCDPISGHVSLYWYRQALGQGPEFLTYFNYEAQQDKSGLPNDRFSAERPEGSISTLTIQRTEQRDSAMYRCASSLASGSTGELFFGEGSRLTVL.

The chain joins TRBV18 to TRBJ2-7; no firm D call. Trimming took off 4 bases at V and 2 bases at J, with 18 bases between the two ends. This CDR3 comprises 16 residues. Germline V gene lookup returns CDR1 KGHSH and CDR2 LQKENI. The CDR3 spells CASSQAFRTRAYEQYF. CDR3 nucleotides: TGTGCCAGCTCACAGGCTTTCCGGACCCGGGCCTACGAGCAGTACTTC.

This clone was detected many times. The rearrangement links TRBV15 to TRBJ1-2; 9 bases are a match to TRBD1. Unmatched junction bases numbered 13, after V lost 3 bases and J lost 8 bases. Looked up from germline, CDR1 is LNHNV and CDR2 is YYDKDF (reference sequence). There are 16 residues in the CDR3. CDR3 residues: CATSRGGQGPFGGYTF. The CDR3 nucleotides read TGTGCCACCAGCAGGGGCGGACAGGGGCCATTTGGCGGCTACACCTTC.

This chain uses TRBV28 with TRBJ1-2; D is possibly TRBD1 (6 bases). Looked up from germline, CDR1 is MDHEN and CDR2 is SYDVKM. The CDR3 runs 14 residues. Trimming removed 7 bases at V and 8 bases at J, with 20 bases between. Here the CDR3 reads CASTYFTGGWGYTF. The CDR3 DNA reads TGTGCCAGCACCTATTTTACCGGGGGCTGGGGCTACACCTTC.

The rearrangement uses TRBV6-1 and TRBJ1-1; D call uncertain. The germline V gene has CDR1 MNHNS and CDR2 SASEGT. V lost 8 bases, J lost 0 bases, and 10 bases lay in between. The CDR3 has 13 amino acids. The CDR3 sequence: CASEKNMNTEAFF. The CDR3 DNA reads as TGTGCCAGCGAAAAGAACATGAACACTGAAGCTTTCTTT.

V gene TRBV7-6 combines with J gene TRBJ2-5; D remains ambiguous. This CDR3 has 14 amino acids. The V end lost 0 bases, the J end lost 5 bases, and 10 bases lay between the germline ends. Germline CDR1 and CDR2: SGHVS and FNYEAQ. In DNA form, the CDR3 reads TGTGCCAGCAGCTTAGCGGCGACTTCGGAGACCCAGTACTTC. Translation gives CASSLAATSETQYF.

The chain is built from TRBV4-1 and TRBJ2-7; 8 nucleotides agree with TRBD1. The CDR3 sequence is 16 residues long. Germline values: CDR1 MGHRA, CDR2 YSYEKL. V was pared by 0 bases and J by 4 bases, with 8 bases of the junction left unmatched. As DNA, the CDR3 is TGCGCCAGCAGCCAAGATGTGGCAGGGGGCATGTACGAGCAGTACTTC. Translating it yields CASSQDVAGGMYEQYF.

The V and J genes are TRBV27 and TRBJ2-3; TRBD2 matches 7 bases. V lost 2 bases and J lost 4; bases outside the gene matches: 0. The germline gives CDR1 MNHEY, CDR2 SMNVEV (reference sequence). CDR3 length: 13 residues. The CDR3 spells CASSLRGADTQYF. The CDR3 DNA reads TGTGCCAGCAGTTTACGGGGGGCAGATACGCAGTATTTT.

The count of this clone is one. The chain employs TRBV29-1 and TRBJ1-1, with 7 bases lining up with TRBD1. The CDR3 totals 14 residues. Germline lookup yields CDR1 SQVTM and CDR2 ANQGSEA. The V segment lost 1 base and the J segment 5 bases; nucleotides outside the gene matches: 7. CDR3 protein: CSVEVSPGGTEAFF. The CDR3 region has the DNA TGCAGCGTTGAAGTCTCCCCAGGGGGAACTGAAGCTTTCTTT.

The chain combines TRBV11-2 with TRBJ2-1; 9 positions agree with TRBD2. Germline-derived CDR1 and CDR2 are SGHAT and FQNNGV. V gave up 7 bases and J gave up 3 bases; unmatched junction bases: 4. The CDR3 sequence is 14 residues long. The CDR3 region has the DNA TGTGCCAGCAAGAGTAGCGGGAGCTACAATGAGCAGTTCTTC. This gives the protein CASKSSGSYNEQFF. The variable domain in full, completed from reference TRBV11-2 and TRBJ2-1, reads EAGVAQSPRYKIIEKRQSVAFWCNPISGHATLYWYQQILGQGPKLLIQFQNNGVVDDSQLPKDRFSAERLKGVDSTLKIQPAKLEDSAVYLCASKSSGSYNEQFFGPGTRLTVL.

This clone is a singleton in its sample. CDR3 nucleotide sequence: TGTGCCTGGAGAGCGCGGAGAAACACAGATACGCAGTATTTT. Translating gives CAWRARRNTDTQYF. This chain links TRBV30 with TRBJ2-3; no reliable D call. This CDR3 comprises 14 residues. Trimming removed 3 bases from V and 2 bases from J, with 12 bases in between. The V gene's germline CDR1 is GTSNPN and CDR2 SVGIG (reference sequence).

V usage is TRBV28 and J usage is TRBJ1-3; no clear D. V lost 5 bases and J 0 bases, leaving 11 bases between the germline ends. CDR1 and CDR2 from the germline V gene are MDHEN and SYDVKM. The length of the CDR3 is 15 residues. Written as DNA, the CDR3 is TGTGCCAGCAGTAGCTCGGGAGACTCTGGAAACACCATATATTTT. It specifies CASSSSGDSGNTIYF.

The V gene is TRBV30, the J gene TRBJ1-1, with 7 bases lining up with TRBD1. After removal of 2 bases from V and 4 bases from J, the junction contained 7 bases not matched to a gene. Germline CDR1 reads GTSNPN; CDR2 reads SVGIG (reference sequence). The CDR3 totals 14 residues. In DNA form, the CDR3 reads TGTGCCTGGAGTAGTTCGACAGGGAGCACTGAAGCTTTCTTT. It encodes CAWSSSTGSTEAFF.

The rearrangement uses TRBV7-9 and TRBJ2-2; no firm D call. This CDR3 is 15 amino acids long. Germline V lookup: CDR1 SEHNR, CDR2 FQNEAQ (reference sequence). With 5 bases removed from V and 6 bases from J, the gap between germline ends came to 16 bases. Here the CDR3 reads CASSLRISVAGELFF. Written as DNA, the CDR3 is TGTGCCAGCAGCCTCCGAATTAGTGTCGCCGGGGAGCTGTTTTTT.

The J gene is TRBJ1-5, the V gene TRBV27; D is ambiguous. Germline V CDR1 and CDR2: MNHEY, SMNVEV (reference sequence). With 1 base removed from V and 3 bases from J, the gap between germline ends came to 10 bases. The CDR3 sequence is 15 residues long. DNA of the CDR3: TGTGCCAGCAGTTTATATCCGAACACCAATCAGCCCCAGCATTTT. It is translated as CASSLYPNTNQPQHF.